This section outlines one T cell receptor beta chain sequence together with its context. Its matching antigen is unknown. Busulfan-fludarabine conditioning, marrow transplant, and cyclophosphamide on days +3 and +4 were administered. The sample originates from a study of T cells after posttransplantation cyclophosphamide. Whole-study findings and limits: Blood and skin or GI T cell repertoires showed limited TRB overlap. Donor CD8+ memory clones often dominated recipient blood repertoires at later times. TRB clonality was highly associated with recipient CMV seropositivity and reactivation.

Per the germline V gene, CDR1 is KGHSH and CDR2 is LQKENI. Trimming took 6 bases from V and 8 from J, leaving 16 bases between them. The CDR3 is 14 residues long. Some clones are missing from TCRdb's copy, which holds only in-frame ones; the method was immunoSEQ multiplex PCR. This table holds roughly 1,500 clones, around 70% found once. The clonotype originates from a female patient between 55 and 75 years old who received an allogeneic stem cell transplant from a related donor and was CMV-positive. Some of the T cells may derive from the graft donor. The chain is built from TRBV18 and TRBJ1-4; D unclear. Specimen: CD4+ T cells sorted from blood, collected after allogeneic stem cell transplant with posttransplant cyclophosphamide. DNA of the CDR3: TGTGCCAGCTCCTCCAGTGGGTCGGAGGAAAAACTGTTTTTT. It translates to CASSSSGSEEKLFF.